The 28 T cell receptor beta chains reported below all come from one sample, sequenced in a study of Graves' ophthalmopathy and Graves' hyperthyroidism. As the template, RNA transcripts were used to amplify TCR beta CDR3 regions. The library came from an HTBI-primed first-round RT-PCR and a second-round multiplex PCR. TCRdb fed the multiplex PCR reads into MiXCR, producing one record per CDR3 protein. The sample holds nearly 400,000 distinct CDR3 sequences, around 18% seen once. Sequenced: peripheral blood. These TCRs come from a woman in her late teens or twenties with Graves' ophthalmopathy.

This clonotype was recorded many times. V and J are TRBV29-1 and TRBJ1-5; 10 nucleotides match TRBD1. Germline V gene sequence: CDR1 SQVTM, CDR2 ANQGSEA. This CDR3 contains 15 residues. The V and J ends lost 6 bases and 2 bases, in that order; junction bases with no gene match: 7. CDR3 protein: CSVAAGTGGNQPQHF. The CDR3 coding sequence is TGCAGCGTGGCCGCCGGGACAGGGGGCAATCAGCCCCAGCATTTT.

This clonotype has a handful of counts. The gene calls are TRBV6-1 and TRBJ1-2; D is perhaps TRBD1 (5 bases). Germline V gene sequence: CDR1 MNHNS, CDR2 SASEGT. The CDR3 is 14 amino acids. V was trimmed by 4 bases and J by 4 bases, leaving 13 bases between them. CDR3 sequence (DNA): TGTGCCAGCAGTGTAGGAGGGGTTGTCTATGGCTACACCTTC. Its translation: CASSVGGVVYGYTF.

This clonotype was seen ten or more times. The V call is TRBV6-1, the J call TRBJ1-1; D unresolved. This CDR3 is built from 14 residues. Germline values: CDR1 MNHNS, CDR2 SASEGT. Trimming took off 7 bases at V and 5 bases at J, with 17 bases between the two ends. CDR3 in DNA: TGTGCCAGCACCCCAGTAGGCCCCGAAACTGAAGCTTTCTTT. Translating gives CASTPVGPETEAFF.

The chain uses TRBV28 and TRBJ2-2; 11 bases match TRBD1. Trimming at V came to 5 bases and at J to 6 bases, leaving 5 bases not matched to a gene. Germline CDR1 MDHEN, CDR2 SYDVKM. This CDR3 region has 15 residues. CDR3 nucleotides: TGTGCCAGCAGTGTACCGGGACAGGGGGCCGGGGAGCTGTTTTTT. It specifies CASSVPGQGAGELFF. Full variable domain (remainder filled in from reference TRBV28 and TRBJ2-2): DVKVTQSSRYLVKRTGEKVFLECVQDMDHENMFWYRQDPGLGLRLIYFSYDVKMKEKGDIPEGYSVSREKKERFSLILESASTNQTSMYLCASSVPGQGAGELFFGEGSRLTVL.

This clonotype showed up many times. The chain recombines TRBV6-5 with TRBJ2-7; tentative D call: TRBD1 (5 bases). V dropped 2 bases and J dropped 6 bases, with 11 bases sitting between them. This CDR3 spans 13 amino acids. CDR1 is MNHEY and CDR2 is SVGAGI in the germline V gene. The CDR3 nucleotides are TGTGCCAGCAGTTACACGTCAGGGATCGAGCAGTACTTC. Protein product: CASSYTSGIEQYF.

The chain uses TRBV20-1 and TRBJ2-7, with 9 bases fitting TRBD1. CDR3 size: 15 residues. Germline assignment: CDR1 DFQATT and CDR2 SNEGSKA (reference sequence). Losses at the gene ends were 5 bases for V and 2 bases for J; bases not matched to a gene: 10. For the CDR3, the DNA is TGCAGTGCTTCCGAGGGGACAGGGATGCCCTACGAGCAGTACTTC. As protein: CSASEGTGMPYEQYF.

This clonotype has at least ten counts. This chain joins TRBV4-2 and TRBJ1-5; D remains unclear. V shed 0 bases and J shed 5 bases, with 11 bases lying between them. Germline assignment: CDR1 LGHNA and CDR2 YNFKEQ. CDR3 length: 15 residues. The CDR3 sequence is CASSQDRAPDQPQHF. Here the CDR3 DNA reads TGTGCCAGCAGCCAAGATAGGGCACCCGATCAGCCCCAGCATTTT.

About this clonotype itself: Because it lacks the conserved phenylalanine or tryptophan at the end, this CDR3 is likely a read error. Because the CDR3's place on the DNA is in doubt, the DNA is left out and the CDR3 is given as listed by TCRdb. V gene TRBV6-5 combines with J gene TRBJ2-5; TRBD2, the D gene given by the table, was not confirmed from the DNA. The length of the CDR3 is 13 amino acids, counting both ends. Germline-derived CDR1 and CDR2 are MNHEY and SVGAGI. The CDR3 region is CASSYSRTSGSYL.

The sample holds many counts of this clonotype. The genes are TRBV19 and TRBJ2-7; maybe TRBD1 (6 bases). The CDR3 length is 17 residues. V shed 1 base and J shed 0 bases, with 16 bases lying between them. Germline CDR1 LNHDA, CDR2 SQIVND (reference sequence). The CDR3 DNA is TGTGCCAGTAGTATAGGCCGGACAGTTTTGAGCTCCTACGAGCAGTACTTC. Residues: CASSIGRTVLSSYEQYF.

This clonotype came up many times. This sequence joins TRBV29-1 and TRBJ2-7; no clear D gene. Germline-derived CDR1 and CDR2 are SQVTM and ANQGSEA. Between the trimmed V and J ends, which lost 4 bases and 5 bases, there was a span of 6 bases. The CDR3 consists of 10 residues. CDR3 region: CSVGVDEQYF. The CDR3, as DNA: TGCAGCGTTGGTGTCGACGAGCAGTACTTC.

Ten or more counts support this clonotype. The gene calls are TRBV5-1 and TRBJ2-2; D ambiguous. V was shortened by 9 bases and J by 0 bases, with 12 bases between the two germline ends. The CDR3 has 14 amino acids. CDR1 and CDR2 (germline): SGHRS, YFSETQ. This CDR3 is CATRPLANTGELFF. CDR3 DNA sequence: TGCGCCACCAGGCCCCTCGCGAACACCGGGGAGCTGTTTTTT. The whole variable domain, remainder taken from reference TRBV5-1 and TRBJ2-2, is KAGVTQTPRYLIKTRGQQVTLSCSPISGHRSVSWYQQTPGQGLQFLFEYFSETQRNKGNFPGRFSGRQFSNSRSEMNVSTLELGDSALYLCATRPLANTGELFFGEGSRLTVL.

This clonotype was counted many times. V and J are TRBV29-1 and TRBJ2-7; 10 nucleotides align to TRBD1. Germline lookup yields CDR1 SQVTM and CDR2 ANQGSEA. The CDR3 has 12 amino acids. V dropped 4 bases and J dropped 7; count of bases not matched to a gene: 4. CDR3 sequence: CSVGQGAGEQYF. The CDR3 DNA reads TGCAGCGTTGGACAGGGGGCAGGGGAGCAGTACTTC.

Many counts were recorded for this clonotype. The J gene is TRBJ2-5, the V gene TRBV30; unclear D gene. This CDR3 region has 13 residues. V lost 0 bases and J 2 bases, leaving 7 bases between the germline ends. Germline assignment: CDR1 GTSNPN and CDR2 SVGIG (reference sequence). This chain's CDR3 is CAWSVNIQETQYF. The CDR3 region has the DNA TGTGCCTGGAGTGTAAACATACAAGAGACCCAGTACTTC.

This clonotype was observed many times. The chain uses TRBV24-1 and TRBJ2-2; D is uncertain. Between the trimmed V and J ends, which lost 7 bases and 0 bases, there was a span of 11 bases. Germline V gives CDR1 KGHDR, CDR2 SFDVKD. This CDR3 comprises 15 residues. CDR3 sequence (DNA): TGTGCCACCAGGGCCAGAGGTTCGAACACCGGGGAGCTGTTTTTT. It yields the protein CATRARGSNTGELFF.

Ten or more counts support this clonotype. This chain links TRBV20-1 with TRBJ2-4; TRBD2 might be the D (6 bases). The germline CDR1 and CDR2 sequences are DFQATT and SNEGSKA (reference sequence). The CDR3 loop spans 16 amino acids. Trimming pared 0 bases from V and 0 bases from J, leaving 12 bases between. CDR3: CSARDRRGLAKNIQYF. For the CDR3, the DNA is TGCAGTGCTAGAGACAGGAGGGGCCTAGCCAAAAACATTCAGTACTTC.

This clonotype has a count of ten or more. The CDR3 nucleotides are TGTGCCAGCAGTAGGGACAGAATTTCACCCCTCCACTTT. Amino acids: CASSRDRISPLHF. The chain is built from TRBV6-1 and TRBJ1-6, with 7 bases that match TRBD1. The CDR3 has 13 residues. After removal of 5 bases from V and 9 bases from J, the junction contained 4 bases not matched to a gene. Germline CDR1 MNHNS, CDR2 SASEGT.

The CDR3 DNA reads TGCAGCGTTGCCCGGGACCCTACCTACGAGCAGTACTTC. Its translation is CSVARDPTYEQYF. The chain employs TRBV29-1 and TRBJ2-7; perhaps D is TRBD1 or TRBD2 (5 bases each). Germline V gene data show CDR1 as SQVTM and CDR2 as ANQGSEA. CDR3 length equals 13 residues. Deletions cut 4 bases from V and 2 bases from J, with 12 bases between.

Regarding this clonotype: This sequence may be a read error, since a much larger clone differs from it by one base. The gene calls are TRBV7-3 and TRBJ2-2, with TRBD2 matching 7 bases. Germline CDR1 is SGHTA and CDR2 is FQGTGA. The CDR3 consists of 15 residues. The CDR3 nucleotides read TGTGCCAGCAGCTTAACGCGGACTAGGTGGGGGGAGCTGGTTTTT. Encoded protein: CASSLTRTRWGELVF.

This clonotype came up many times. The chain carries TRBV28 and TRBJ2-2; 7 bases line up with TRBD1. The CDR3 sequence is 16 residues long. The V and J ends lost 6 bases and 5 bases, in that order; junction bases with no gene match: 12. Germline-derived CDR1 and CDR2 are MDHEN and SYDVKM. In DNA form, the CDR3 reads TGTGCCAGCAGGTCCGACAGGGATCAAAGAACCGGGGAGCTGTTTTTT. Translated: CASRSDRDQRTGELFF.

This clonotype is a singleton in its sample. The V and J genes are TRBV6-2 or TRBV6-3 and TRBJ1-3, with D tentatively TRBD1 (6 bases). The CDR3 loop spans 18 amino acids. Germline CDR1 is MNHEY and CDR2 is SVGEGT. The V end was cut by 2 bases, the J end by 4 bases, with 21 bases between. CDR3 sequence reads: CASSYTPGRGRGGNTIYF. The CDR3 coding sequence is TGTGCCAGCAGTTACACCCCGGGGAGGGGAAGGGGGGGAAACACCATATATTTT.

This clonotype came up many times. The chain has TRBV6-5 and TRBJ1-1; D is uncertain. Germline V CDR1 and CDR2: MNHEY, SVGAGI. The CDR3 is made up of 11 amino acids. The V gene lost 5 bases and the J gene lost 7 bases, with 8 bases spanning the gap. The CDR3 DNA reads TGTGCCAGCAGTATCTCGAATGAAGCTTTCTTT. Translation gives CASSISNEAFF.

The chain has TRBV6-1 and TRBJ2-5, with D perhaps matching TRBD1 (5 bases). Germline CDR1 is MNHNS and CDR2 is SASEGT. Trimming pared 6 bases from V and 5 bases from J, leaving 19 bases between. The CDR3 extends over 15 amino acids. This chain's CDR3 is CASSPFGQGSETQYF. In DNA form, the CDR3 reads TGTGCCAGCAGCCCCTTTGGGCAGGGTAGTGAGACCCAGTACTTC.

Ten or more counts support this clonotype. J is TRBJ1-2 and V is TRBV20-1; D may be TRBD1 (6 bases). CDR3 length: 13 residues. Trimming stripped 5 bases from V and 2 bases from J, with 12 bases between. CDR1 and CDR2 from the germline V gene are DFQATT and SNEGSKA (reference sequence). CDR3 nucleotides: TGCAGTGCTTTGGACAGACCGAACTATGGCTACACCTTC. It specifies CSALDRPNYGYTF.

This clonotype was detected many times. This rearrangement joins TRBV6-2 or TRBV6-3 to TRBJ2-4, with D possibly matching TRBD2 (5 bases). Trimming shortened V by 6 bases and J by 1 base, and 13 bases separated the two germline ends. There are 15 residues in the CDR3. In germline, CDR1 is MNHEY, CDR2 SVGEGT. CDR3 residues: CASSTWESAKNIQYF. In nucleotides, the CDR3 is TGTGCCAGCAGCACCTGGGAGTCGGCCAAAAACATTCAGTACTTC.

The gene calls are TRBV5-6 and TRBJ2-2, with D possibly being TRBD1 (5 bases). The V end was cut by 0 bases, the J end by 6 bases, with 9 bases between. Germline CDR1 reads SGHDT; CDR2 reads YYEEEE. This CDR3 has 14 residues. The CDR3 DNA follows: TGTGCCAGCAGCTTGGGGGGCCCGGCCGGGGAGCTGTTTTTT. Its protein is CASSLGGPAGELFF.

The table lists this clonotype with many counts. The chain is built from TRBV5-1 and TRBJ1-1; 12 bases are shared with TRBD1. Trimming took 0 bases from V and 1 from J; bases not matched to a gene: 4. The CDR3 runs to 17 residues. Germline loops: CDR1 SGHRS, CDR2 YFSETQ. The CDR3 reads CASSLEGQGARNTEAFF. As DNA, the CDR3 is TGCGCCAGCAGCTTGGAGGGACAGGGGGCGAGGAACACTGAAGCTTTCTTT. Based on the CDR3 plus reference TRBV5-1 and TRBJ1-1, the full variable domain is KAGVTQTPRYLIKTRGQQVTLSCSPISGHRSVSWYQQTPGQGLQFLFEYFSETQRNKGNFPGRFSGRQFSNSRSEMNVSTLELGDSALYLCASSLEGQGARNTEAFFGQGTRLTVV.

This clonotype was counted only a few times. The chain combines TRBV7-3 with TRBJ1-6; possible D gene TRBD1, 6 bases. Germline V gives CDR1 SGHTA, CDR2 FQGTGA. Trimming left V 4 bases short and J 13 bases short, with 14 bases between. This CDR3 comprises 13 residues. The CDR3 protein is CASSSDRGLPLHF. As DNA, the CDR3 is TGTGCCAGCAGCTCGGACAGAGGCCTTCCCCTCCACTTT.

Many counts were recorded for this clonotype. The chain employs TRBV7-8 and TRBJ1-3, with D hard to call. This CDR3 comprises 13 residues. Germline CDR1 reads SGHVS; CDR2 reads FQNEAQ. The V gene lost 4 bases and the J gene lost 6 bases, with 10 bases spanning the gap. The CDR3 spells CASSSGSVNTIYF. CDR3 nucleotides: TGTGCCAGCAGCTCCGGTTCCGTAAACACCATATATTTT.